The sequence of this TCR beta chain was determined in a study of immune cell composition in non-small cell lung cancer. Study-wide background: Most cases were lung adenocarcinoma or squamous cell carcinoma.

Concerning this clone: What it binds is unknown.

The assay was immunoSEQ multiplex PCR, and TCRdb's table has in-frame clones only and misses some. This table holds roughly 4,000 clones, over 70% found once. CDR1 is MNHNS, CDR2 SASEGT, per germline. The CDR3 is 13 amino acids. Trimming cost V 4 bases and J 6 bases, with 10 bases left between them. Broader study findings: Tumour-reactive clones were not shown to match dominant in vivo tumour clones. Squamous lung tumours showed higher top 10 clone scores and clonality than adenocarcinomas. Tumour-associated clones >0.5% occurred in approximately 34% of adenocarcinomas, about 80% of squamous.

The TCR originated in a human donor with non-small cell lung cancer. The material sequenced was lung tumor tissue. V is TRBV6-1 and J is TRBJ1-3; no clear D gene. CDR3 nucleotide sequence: TGTGCCAGCAGTGCTGGGATCACAAACACCATATATTTT. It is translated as CASSAGITNTIYF.